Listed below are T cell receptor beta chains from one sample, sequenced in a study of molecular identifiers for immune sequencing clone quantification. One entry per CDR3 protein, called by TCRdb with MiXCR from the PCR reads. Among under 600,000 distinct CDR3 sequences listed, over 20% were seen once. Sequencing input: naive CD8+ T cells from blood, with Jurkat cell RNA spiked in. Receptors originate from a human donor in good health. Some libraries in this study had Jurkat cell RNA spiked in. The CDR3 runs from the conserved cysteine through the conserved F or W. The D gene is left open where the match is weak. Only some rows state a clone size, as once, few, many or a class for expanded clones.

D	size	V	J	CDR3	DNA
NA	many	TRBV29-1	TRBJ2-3	CSVVTETGNFITDTQYF	TGCAGCGTGGTAACCGAAACAGGGAATTTTATAACAGATACGCAGTATTTT
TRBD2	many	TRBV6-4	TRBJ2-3	CASSDSGSSGGQPQYF	TGTGCCAGCAGTGACTCAGGCTCCAGCGGGGGCCAACCGCAGTATTTT
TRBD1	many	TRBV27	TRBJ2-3	CASSLTGTGYNLRTDTQYF	TGTGCCAGCAGTCTAACCGGGACAGGGTACAACCTAAGAACAGATACGCAGTATTTT
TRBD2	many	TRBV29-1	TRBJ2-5	CSVDGGGKETQYF	TGCAGCGTTGACGGGGGGGGCAAAGAGACCCAGTACTTC
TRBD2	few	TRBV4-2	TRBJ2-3	CASSEGLAGEWDTQYF	TGTGCCAGCAGCGAAGGACTAGCGGGAGAGTGGGATACGCAGTATTTT
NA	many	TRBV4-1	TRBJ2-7	CASSQDPGAGGEQYF	TGCGCCAGCAGCCAAGATCCGGGGGCCGGGGGCGAGCAGTACTTC
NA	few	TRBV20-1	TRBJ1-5	CSAREGRVALDQPQHF	TGCAGTGCCCGAGAGGGTAGGGTTGCCCTGGATCAGCCCCAGCATTTT
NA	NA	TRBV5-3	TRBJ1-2	CTSSLRHEAGRNGYTF	TGTACCAGCAGCTTGAGGCATGAGGCAGGCAGGAATGGCTACACCTTC
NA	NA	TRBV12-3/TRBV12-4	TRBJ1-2	CASSLNPTGANYGYTF	TGTGCCAGCAGTTTAAACCCAACCGGGGCTAACTATGGCTACACCTTC
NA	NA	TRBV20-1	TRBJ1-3	CSASGGPSGNTIYF	TGCAGCGCATCCGGGGGGCCGAGTGGAAACACCATATATTTT
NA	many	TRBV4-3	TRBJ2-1	CASSQDRSGLAALGQFF	TGCGCCAGCAGCCAAGATCGAAGTGGTTTAGCGGCTTTAGGGCAGTTCTTC
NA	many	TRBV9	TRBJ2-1	CASSLTPTKRASYNEQFF	TGTGCCAGCAGCCTCACCCCGACAAAACGGGCGTCTTACAATGAGCAGTTCTTC
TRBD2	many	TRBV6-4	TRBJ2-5	CASGPGLAGGGETQYF	TGTGCCAGCGGTCCGGGACTAGCGGGAGGCGGAGAGACCCAGTACTTC
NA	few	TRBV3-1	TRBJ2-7	CASSQENYLYEQYF	TGTGCCAGCAGCCAAGAGAACTACCTCTACGAGCAGTACTTC
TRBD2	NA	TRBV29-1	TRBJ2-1	CSVRPLMMASGSDEQFF	TGCAGCGTTCGGCCCCTGATGATGGCTAGCGGGAGTGATGAGCAGTTCTTC
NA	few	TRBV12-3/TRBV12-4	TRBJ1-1	CASSLAKEAFF	TGTGCCAGCAGCTTAGCAAAAGAAGCTTTCTTT
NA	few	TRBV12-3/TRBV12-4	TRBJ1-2	CASSLQFSYGYTF	TGTGCCAGCAGTTTACAGTTCAGCTATGGCTACACCTTC
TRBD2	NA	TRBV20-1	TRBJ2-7	CSAIRTSGLASYEQYF	TGCAGTGCTATCCGGACTAGCGGCTTAGCTTCCTACGAGCAGTACTTC
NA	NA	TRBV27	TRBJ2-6	CASSLTGWGANVLTF	TGTGCCAGCAGCTTGACGGGCTGGGGGGCCAACGTCCTGACTTTC
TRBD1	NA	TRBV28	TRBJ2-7	CASRTKPGQGSYEQYF	TGTGCCAGCAGAACTAAACCGGGACAGGGCTCCTACGAGCAGTACTTC
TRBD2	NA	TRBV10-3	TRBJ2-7	CAIRVVLAGGVYEQYF	TGTGCCATCAGGGTTGTGCTAGCGGGAGGGGTCTACGAGCAGTACTTC
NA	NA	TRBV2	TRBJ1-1	CASSQGLMNTEAFF	TGTGCCAGCAGTCAGGGCCTCATGAACACTGAAGCTTTCTTT
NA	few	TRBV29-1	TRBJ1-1	CSVTDNTEAFF	TGCAGCGTTACGGATAACACTGAAGCTTTCTTT
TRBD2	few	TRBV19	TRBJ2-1	CASRLASGSNEQFF	TGTGCCAGTCGTTTGGCTAGCGGGAGTAATGAGCAGTTCTTC
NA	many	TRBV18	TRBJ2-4	CASSPPYGVGKNIQYF	TGTGCCAGCTCACCACCTTACGGAGTGGGCAAAAACATTCAGTACTTC
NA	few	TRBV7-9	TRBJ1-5	CASSPGWNQPQHF	TGTGCCAGCAGCCCAGGGTGGAATCAGCCCCAGCATTTT
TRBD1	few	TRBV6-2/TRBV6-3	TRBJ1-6	CASSYAGQGSDSPLHF	TGTGCCAGCAGTTACGCAGGACAGGGATCGGATTCACCCCTCCACTTT
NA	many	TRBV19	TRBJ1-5	CASSTGEISNQPQHF	TGTGCCAGTAGTACGGGCGAGATTAGCAATCAGCCCCAGCATTTT
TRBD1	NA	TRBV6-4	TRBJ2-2	CASSVGQGVSGELFF	TGTGCCAGCAGTGTCGGGCAGGGGGTATCGGGGGAGCTGTTTTTT
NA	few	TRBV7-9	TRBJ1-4	CASSLDTAREKLFF	TGTGCCAGCAGCCTGGACACGGCTCGTGAAAAACTGTTTTTT
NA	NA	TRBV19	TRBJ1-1	CASSGTHLLGDTEAFF	TGTGCCAGTAGCGGGACTCACCTCCTCGGGGACACTGAAGCTTTCTTT
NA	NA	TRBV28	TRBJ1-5	CASSSRQDANQPQHF	TGTGCCAGCAGTTCCCGACAGGATGCAAATCAGCCCCAGCATTTT
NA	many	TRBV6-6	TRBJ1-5	CASSSQQGGDQPQHF	TGTGCCAGCAGTTCCCAGCAGGGAGGTGATCAGCCCCAGCATTTT
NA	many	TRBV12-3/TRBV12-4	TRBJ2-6	CAKTGRGANVLTF	TGTGCCAAGACGGGGCGTGGGGCCAACGTCCTGACTTTC
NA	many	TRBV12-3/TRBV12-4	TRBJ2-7	CASSGAWRTYEQYF	TGTGCCAGCAGCGGGGCCTGGCGAACCTACGAGCAGTACTTC
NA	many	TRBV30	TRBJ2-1	CAWDTGFGRNEQFF	TGTGCCTGGGACACAGGGTTTGGTAGGAATGAGCAGTTCTTC